The sequence of this T cell receptor (beta chain) was determined in a study of cytomegalovirus exposure and HLA in healthy donors. With V trimmed by 4 bases and J by 6 bases, 6 bases remained unmatched. The CDR3 runs to 16 residues. Germline V gives CDR1 SGHTA, CDR2 FQGNSA. Both 60 Vbeta primers and 13 Jbeta primers went into the PCR. Using immunoSEQ multiplex PCR, the repertoire was profiled, and TCRdb retains in-frame clones only, with some absent. This sample has 200,000 or so clones, with about 80% found just once. The genes are TRBV7-2 and TRBJ2-3, with 14 bases lining up with TRBD2. What was sequenced was PBMCs. The source is a woman younger than 35 in good health and CMV-seropositive. The CDR3 nucleotides are TGTGCCAGCAGCTCTCGGACTAGCGGGGGGATGGATACGCAGTATTTT. This gives the protein CASSSRTSGGMDTQYF.